The clone carrying this T cell receptor (beta chain) was counted many times. Its antigen is still unknown. This CDR3 is built from 21 residues. The junction had 23 bases not matched to a gene; V was cut back by 6 bases and J by 5 bases. Per the germline V gene, CDR1 is MDHEN and CDR2 is SYDVKM. This entry comes from a study of regulatory T cells in long-lasting Graves disease. The study, taken as a whole, reports: Favored usage of TRBV28, TRBJ1-2 and TRBJ2-5 was recorded in persistent disease. TCR diversity was lower in persistent than newly diagnosed Graves' disease.

Construction of TCR beta libraries relied on iRepertoire HTBI primers and on Arm-PCR targeting CDR3 regions. In the original processing: Across the samples, identification revealed about 62 TRBV and roughly 13 TRBJ segments. Using its own MiXCR run on the multiplex PCR reads, TCRdb lists one record per CDR3 protein. The V and J calls shown here were made by TCRdb, not taken from the authors' results. Counted here are approximately 470,000 distinct CDR3 sequences, about a fifth occurring once; the ten biggest clones make up over 7.5%. Time point described: persistent/refractory GD, antithyroid drugs over 5 years with positive TRAb. The authors made the TCR library using RNA they extracted from PBMCs. Clinicians diagnosed Graves' disease using American Thyroid Association guidelines.

The sequencing used peripheral blood mononuclear cells (PBMCs), collected when the disease was refractory, from a patient treated with antithyroid drugs. The chain recombines TRBV28 with TRBJ2-5; 14 nucleotides line up with TRBD2. This TCR was recovered from a female donor with Graves disease. CDR3 sequence: CASRDRPGLAGALWRRETQYF. The CDR3 DNA follows: TGTGCCAGCAGGGATCGCCCGGGACTAGCGGGAGCGTTGTGGAGAAGGGAGACCCAGTACTTC.